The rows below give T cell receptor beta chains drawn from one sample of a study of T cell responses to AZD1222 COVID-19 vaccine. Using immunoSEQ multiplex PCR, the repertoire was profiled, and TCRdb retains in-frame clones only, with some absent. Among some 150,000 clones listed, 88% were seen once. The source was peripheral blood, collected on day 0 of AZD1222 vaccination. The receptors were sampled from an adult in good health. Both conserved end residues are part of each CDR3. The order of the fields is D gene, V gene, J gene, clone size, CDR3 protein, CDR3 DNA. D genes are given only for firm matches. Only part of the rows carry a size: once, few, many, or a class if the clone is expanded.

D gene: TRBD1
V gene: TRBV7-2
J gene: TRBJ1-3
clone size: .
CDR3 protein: CASSFGTAAGNTIYF
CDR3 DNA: TGTGCCAGCAGCTTTGGGACAGCCGCTGGAAACACCATATATTTT

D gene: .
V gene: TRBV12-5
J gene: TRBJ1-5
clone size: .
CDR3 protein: CASGLVFGQEFRPQHF
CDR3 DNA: TGTGCTAGTGGTTTGGTATTCGGGCAGGAGTTTCGGCCCCAGCATTTT

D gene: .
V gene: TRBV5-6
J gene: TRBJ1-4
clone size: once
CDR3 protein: CASSGQHEKLFF
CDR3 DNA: TGTGCCAGCAGTGGACAGCATGAAAAACTGTTTTTT

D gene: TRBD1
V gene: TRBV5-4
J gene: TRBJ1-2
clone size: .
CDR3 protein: CASSRETGPYGYTF
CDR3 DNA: TGTGCCAGCAGTAGAGAGACAGGGCCCTATGGCTACACCTTC

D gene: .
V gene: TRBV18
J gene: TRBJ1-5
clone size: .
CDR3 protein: CASSPTRDQPQHF
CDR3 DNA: TGTGCCAGCTCACCGACAAGAGATCAGCCCCAGCATTTT

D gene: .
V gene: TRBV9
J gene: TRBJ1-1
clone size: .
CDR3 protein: CASSPGGRGASTEAFF
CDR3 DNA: TGTGCCAGCAGCCCCGGCGGTCGGGGCGCAAGCACTGAAGCTTTCTTT

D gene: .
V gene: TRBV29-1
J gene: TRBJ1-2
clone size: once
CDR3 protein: CSSGGSYGYTF
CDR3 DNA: TGCAGCTCTGGGGGTTCCTATGGCTACACCTTC

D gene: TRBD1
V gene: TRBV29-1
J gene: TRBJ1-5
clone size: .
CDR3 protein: CSVELPPGGGNQPQHF
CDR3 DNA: TGCAGCGTTGAATTACCCCCAGGGGGAGGTAATCAGCCCCAGCATTTT

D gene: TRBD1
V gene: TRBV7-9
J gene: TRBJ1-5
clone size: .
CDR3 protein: CASSYDREGQPQHF
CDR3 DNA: TGTGCCAGCAGCTATGACAGGGAAGGCCAGCCCCAGCATTTT

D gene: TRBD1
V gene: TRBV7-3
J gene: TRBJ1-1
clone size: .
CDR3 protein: CASSPGQGAVAFF
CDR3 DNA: TGTGCCAGCAGTCCGGGACAGGGGGCTGTAGCTTTCTTT